The TCR beta chain described here comes from a study of blood T cell repertoires in COVID-19. Background on the study: Nucleic acid was either cDNA or gDNA, and it came from T cells, B-cell-depleted T cells, or PBMCs.

The CDR3 spans 15 residues. Germline loops: CDR1 LNHDA, CDR2 SQIVND (reference sequence). The V segment lost 3 bases and the J segment 10 bases; nucleotides outside the gene matches: 5. Method: immunoSEQ multiplex PCR; TCRdb's copy keeps in-frame clones and lacks some. Among roughly 67,000 clones, about 86% were seen once, and the ten largest hold around 4.4%. The chain has TRBV19 and TRBJ2-1, with 14 positions matching TRBD2. The receptor comes from a man aged 45-60 years with active COVID-19. What was sequenced was peripheral blood. CDR3 nucleotide sequence: TGTGCCAGTAGTATCGGACTAGCGGGAGGAGGGGAGCAGTTCTTC. It codes for CASSIGLAGGGEQFF. The full variable domain, its missing parts supplied by reference TRBV19 and TRBJ2-1, is DGGITQSPKYLFRKEGQNVTLSCEQNLNHDAMYWYRQDPGQGLRLIYYSQIVNDFQKGDIAEGYSVSREKKESFPLTVTSAQKNPTAFYLCASSIGLAGGGEQFFGPGTRLTVL.